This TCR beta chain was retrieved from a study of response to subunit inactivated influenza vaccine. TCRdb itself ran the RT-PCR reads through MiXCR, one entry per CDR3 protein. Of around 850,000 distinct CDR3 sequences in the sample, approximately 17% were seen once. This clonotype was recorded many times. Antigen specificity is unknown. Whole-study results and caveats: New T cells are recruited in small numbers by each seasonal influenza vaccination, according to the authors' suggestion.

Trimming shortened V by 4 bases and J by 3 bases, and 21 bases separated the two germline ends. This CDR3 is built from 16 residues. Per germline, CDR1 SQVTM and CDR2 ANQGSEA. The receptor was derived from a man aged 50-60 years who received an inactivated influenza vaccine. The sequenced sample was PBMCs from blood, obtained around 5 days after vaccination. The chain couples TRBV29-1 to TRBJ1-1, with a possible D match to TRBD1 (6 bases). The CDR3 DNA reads TGCAGCGTTGTCTTGGGGGGCGCATCTTTGTACACTGAAGCTTTCTTT. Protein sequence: CSVVLGGASLYTEAFF.